The TCR beta chain described here comes from a study of post-analysis software for immune sequencing data. Study background: Included courses were relapsing-remitting and secondary progressive multiple sclerosis; progressive-relapsing multiple sclerosis was also included. Points from the study as a whole: Controls had lower frequencies than patients of a few TRBV segments, which included TRBV5-6, TRBV5-1 and TRBV20-1. When the samples were clustered directly with F measure, those that had been prepared in the same batch showed strong co-clustering. Among multiple sclerosis patients, normalized Chao1 diversity was significantly below that of controls.

Germline loops: CDR1 SGHKS, CDR2 YYEKEE (reference sequence). The ends were cut back, 3 bases at V and 9 bases at J, with 16 bases in the middle. This CDR3 is 14 amino acids long. Regarding this clonotype: Its antigen is not known.

TCR beta cDNA libraries included unique molecular identifiers. Between roughly 1 and 10 million T cells gave rise to some 520,000 cDNA molecules. TCRdb reanalysed the PCR reads using MiXCR and keeps one entry per CDR3 protein. The table has 650,000 to 850,000 distinct CDR3 sequences, roughly 46% seen once; the top ten hold roughly 5.2%. The sample consisted of blood. J is TRBJ2-1 and V is TRBV5-5; D assignment may be TRBD1 or TRBD2 (6 bases each). The TCR comes from a girl aged 5-17 years with multiple sclerosis. CDR3 in DNA: TGTGCCAGCAGCTCTCCAACGGGGGCGAGTGAGCAGTTCTTC. This gives the protein CASSSPTGASEQFF. Supplemented by reference TRBV5-5 and TRBJ2-1, the full variable domain reads DAGVTQSPTHLIKTRGQQVTLRCSPISGHKSVSWYQQVLGQGPQFIFQYYEKEERGRGNFPDRFSARQFPNYSSELNVNALLLGDSALYLCASSSPTGASEQFFGPGTRLTVL.